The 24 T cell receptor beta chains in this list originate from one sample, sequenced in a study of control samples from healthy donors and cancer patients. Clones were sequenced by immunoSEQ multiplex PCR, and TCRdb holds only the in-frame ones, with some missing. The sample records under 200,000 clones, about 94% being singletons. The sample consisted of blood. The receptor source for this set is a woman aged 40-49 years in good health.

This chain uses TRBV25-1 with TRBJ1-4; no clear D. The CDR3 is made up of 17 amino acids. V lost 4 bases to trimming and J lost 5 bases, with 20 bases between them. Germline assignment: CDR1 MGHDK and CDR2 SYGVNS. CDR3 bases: TGTGCCAGCAGTGTGGCCAGGACTCACACTAAGAATGAAAAACTGTTTTTT. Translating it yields CASSVARTHTKNEKLFF.

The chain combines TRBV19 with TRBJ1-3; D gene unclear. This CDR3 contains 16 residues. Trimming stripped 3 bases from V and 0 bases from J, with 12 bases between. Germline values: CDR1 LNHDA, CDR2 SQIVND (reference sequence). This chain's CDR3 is CASSIPHGSSGNTIYF. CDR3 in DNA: TGTGCCAGTAGTATTCCGCACGGTAGCTCTGGAAACACCATATATTTT.

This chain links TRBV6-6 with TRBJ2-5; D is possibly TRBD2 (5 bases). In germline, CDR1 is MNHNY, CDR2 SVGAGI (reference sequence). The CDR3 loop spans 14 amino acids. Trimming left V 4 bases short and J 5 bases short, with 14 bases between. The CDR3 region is CASSLIRGRETQYF. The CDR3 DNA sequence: TGTGCCAGCAGTTTAATTCGAGGGCGGGAGACCCAGTACTTC.

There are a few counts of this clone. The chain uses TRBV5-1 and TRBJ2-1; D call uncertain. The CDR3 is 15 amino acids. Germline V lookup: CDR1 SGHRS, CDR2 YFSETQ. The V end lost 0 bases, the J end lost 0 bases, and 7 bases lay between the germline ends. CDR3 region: CASSLAHSSYNEQFF. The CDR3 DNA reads TGCGCCAGCAGCTTGGCTCACAGCTCCTACAATGAGCAGTTCTTC.

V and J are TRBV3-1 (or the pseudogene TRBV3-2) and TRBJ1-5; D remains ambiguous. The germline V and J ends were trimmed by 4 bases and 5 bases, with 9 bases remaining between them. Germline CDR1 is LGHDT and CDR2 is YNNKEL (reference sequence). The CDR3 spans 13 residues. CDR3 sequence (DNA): TGTGCCAGCAGCCCGGGCCTAGATCAGCCCCAGCATTTT. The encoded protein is CASSPGLDQPQHF.

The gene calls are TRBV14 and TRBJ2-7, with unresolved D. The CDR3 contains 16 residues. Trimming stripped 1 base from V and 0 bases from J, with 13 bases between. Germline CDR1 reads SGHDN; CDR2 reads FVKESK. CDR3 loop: CASSQGAWAGSYEQYF. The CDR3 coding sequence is TGTGCCAGCAGCCAAGGAGCTTGGGCCGGCTCCTACGAGCAGTACTTC.

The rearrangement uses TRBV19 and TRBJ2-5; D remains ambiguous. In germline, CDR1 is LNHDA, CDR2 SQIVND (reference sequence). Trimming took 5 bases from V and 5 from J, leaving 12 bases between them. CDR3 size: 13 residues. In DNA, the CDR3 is TGTGCCAGTAGTTTTGGACGCACGGAGACCCAGTACTTC. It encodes CASSFGRTETQYF. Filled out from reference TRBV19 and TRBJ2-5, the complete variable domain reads DGGITQSPKYLFRKEGQNVTLSCEQNLNHDAMYWYRQDPGQGLRLIYYSQIVNDFQKGDIAEGYSVSREKKESFPLTVTSAQKNPTAFYLCASSFGRTETQYFGPGTRLLVL.

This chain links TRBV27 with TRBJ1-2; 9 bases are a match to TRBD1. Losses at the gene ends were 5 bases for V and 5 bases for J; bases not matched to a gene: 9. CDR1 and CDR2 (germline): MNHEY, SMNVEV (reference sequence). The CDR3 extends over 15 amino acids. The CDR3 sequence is CASSPATGGTYGYTF. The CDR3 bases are TGTGCCAGCAGTCCCGCCACAGGGGGCACGTATGGCTACACCTTC.

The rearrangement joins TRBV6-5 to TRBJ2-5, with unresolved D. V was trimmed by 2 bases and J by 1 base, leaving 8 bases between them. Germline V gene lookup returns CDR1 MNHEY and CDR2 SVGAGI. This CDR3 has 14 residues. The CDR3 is CASSYKTTQETQYF. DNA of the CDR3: TGTGCCAGCAGTTACAAGACGACCCAAGAGACCCAGTACTTC.

The CDR3 reads CASPLSGSFYEQYF. DNA for the CDR3: TGTGCCAGCCCCTTAAGTGGCAGCTTCTACGAGCAGTACTTC. The chain is built from TRBV7-9 and TRBJ2-7; D remains unclear. The CDR3 is made up of 14 amino acids. Trimming left V 8 bases short and J 3 bases short, with 17 bases between. The germline V gene encodes CDR1 SEHNR and CDR2 FQNEAQ (reference sequence).

This CDR3 reads CASSPGQGAGGELFF. The CDR3 DNA reads as TGTGCCAGCTCACCAGGTCAGGGGGCCGGCGGGGAGCTGTTTTTT. The chain is built from TRBV18 and TRBJ2-2; the match to TRBD1 covers 8 bases. The CDR3 runs to 15 residues. The trim removed 2 bases at V and 7 bases at J, leaving 6 bases unmatched. From germline, CDR1 is KGHSH and CDR2 LQKENI.

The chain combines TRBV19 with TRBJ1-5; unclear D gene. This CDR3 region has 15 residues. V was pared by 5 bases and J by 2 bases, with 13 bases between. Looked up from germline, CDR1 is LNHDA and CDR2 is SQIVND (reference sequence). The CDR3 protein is CASSVQNLGNQPQHF. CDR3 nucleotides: TGTGCCAGTAGTGTCCAGAACCTAGGCAATCAGCCCCAGCATTTT.

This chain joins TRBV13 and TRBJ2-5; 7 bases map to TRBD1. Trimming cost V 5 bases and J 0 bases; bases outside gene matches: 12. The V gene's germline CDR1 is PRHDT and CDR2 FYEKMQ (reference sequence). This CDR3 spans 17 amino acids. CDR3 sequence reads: CASSPQGQLKYQETQYF. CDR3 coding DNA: TGTGCCAGCAGCCCACAGGGACAGCTTAAGTACCAAGAGACCCAGTACTTC.

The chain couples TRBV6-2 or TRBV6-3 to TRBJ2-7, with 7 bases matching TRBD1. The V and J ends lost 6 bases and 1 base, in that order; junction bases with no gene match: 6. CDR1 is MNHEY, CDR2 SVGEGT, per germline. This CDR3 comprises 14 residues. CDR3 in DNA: TGTGCCAGCAGCAGTACAGGGGTGTCCTACGAGCAGTACTTC. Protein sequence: CASSSTGVSYEQYF.

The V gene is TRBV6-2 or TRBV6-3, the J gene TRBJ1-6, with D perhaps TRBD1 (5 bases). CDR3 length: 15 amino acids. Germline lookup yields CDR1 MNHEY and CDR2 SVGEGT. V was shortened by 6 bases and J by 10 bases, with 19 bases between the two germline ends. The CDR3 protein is CASSFRNRRTSPLHF. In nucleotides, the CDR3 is TGTGCCAGCAGCTTCCGTAACAGACGGACATCACCCCTCCACTTT.

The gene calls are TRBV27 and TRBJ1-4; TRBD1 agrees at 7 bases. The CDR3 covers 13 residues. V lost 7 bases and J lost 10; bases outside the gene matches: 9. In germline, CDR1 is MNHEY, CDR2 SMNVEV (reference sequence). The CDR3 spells CASTHRQGGKLFF. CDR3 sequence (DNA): TGTGCCAGCACTCATAGACAGGGCGGAAAACTGTTTTTT.

CDR3 in amino acids: CSASNSRGNQPQHF. The DNA for the CDR3 is TGCAGTGCTAGTAACTCACGGGGCAATCAGCCCCAGCATTTT. V and J are TRBV20-1 and TRBJ1-5; D gene ambiguous. The germline CDR1 and CDR2 sequences are DFQATT and SNEGSKA (reference sequence). The V gene lost 3 bases and the J gene lost 2 bases, with 11 bases spanning the gap. This CDR3 spans 14 amino acids.

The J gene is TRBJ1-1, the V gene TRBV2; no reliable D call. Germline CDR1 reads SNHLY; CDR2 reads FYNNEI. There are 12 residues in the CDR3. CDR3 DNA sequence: TGTTCCTCCCGCGACGGATTTACTGAAGCTTTCTTT. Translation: CSSRDGFTEAFF.

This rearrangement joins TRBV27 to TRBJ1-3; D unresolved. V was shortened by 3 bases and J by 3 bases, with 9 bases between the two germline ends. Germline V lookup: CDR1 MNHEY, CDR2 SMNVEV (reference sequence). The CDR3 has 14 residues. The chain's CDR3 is CASSLTVGGNTIYF. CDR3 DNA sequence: TGTGCCAGCAGTTTGACGGTGGGTGGAAACACCATATATTTT.

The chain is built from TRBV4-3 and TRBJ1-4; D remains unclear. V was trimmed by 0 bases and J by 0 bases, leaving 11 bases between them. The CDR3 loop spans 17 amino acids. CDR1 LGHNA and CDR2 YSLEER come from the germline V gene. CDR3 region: CASSQEAGRATNEKLFF. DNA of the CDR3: TGCGCCAGCAGCCAAGAGGCGGGCCGGGCAACTAATGAAAAACTGTTTTTT.

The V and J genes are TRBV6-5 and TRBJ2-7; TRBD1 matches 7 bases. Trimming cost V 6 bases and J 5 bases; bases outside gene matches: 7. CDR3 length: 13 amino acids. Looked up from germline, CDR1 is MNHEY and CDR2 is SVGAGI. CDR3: CASRLDRDHEQYF. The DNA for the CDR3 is TGTGCCAGCAGACTCGACAGGGACCACGAGCAGTACTTC.

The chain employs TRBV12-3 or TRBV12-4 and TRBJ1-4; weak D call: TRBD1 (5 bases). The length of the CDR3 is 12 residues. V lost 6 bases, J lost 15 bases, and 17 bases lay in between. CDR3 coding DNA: TGTGCCAGCAGCCGCGACGCGGGGGTATTGTTTTTT. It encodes CASSRDAGVLFF.

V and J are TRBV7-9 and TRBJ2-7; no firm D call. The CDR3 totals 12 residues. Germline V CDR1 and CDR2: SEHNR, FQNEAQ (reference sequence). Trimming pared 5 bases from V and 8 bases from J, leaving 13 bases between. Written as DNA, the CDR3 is TGTGCCAGCAGCCTTCAAGACATTCAGCAGTACTTC. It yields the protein CASSLQDIQQYF.

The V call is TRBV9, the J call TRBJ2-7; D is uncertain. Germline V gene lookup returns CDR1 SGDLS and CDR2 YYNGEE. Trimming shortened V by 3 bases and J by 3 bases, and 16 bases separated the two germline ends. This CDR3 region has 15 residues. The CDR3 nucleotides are TGTGCCAGCAGCGCAGGTACTCCCTTTGGCTACGAGCAGTACTTC. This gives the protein CASSAGTPFGYEQYF.